This T cell receptor beta chain appears in the sequencing data of a study of T-cell reconstitution after alpha-beta-depleted transplantation in children. Molecular barcoding with unique molecular identifiers was used for the TCRbeta library. A single record per CDR3 protein comes from TCRdb applying MiXCR to the PCR reads. The sample records more than 500,000 distinct CDR3 sequences, 11% being singletons. CDR1 SGHAT and CDR2 FQNNGV come from the germline V gene. This CDR3 is built from 13 residues. The germline V and J ends were trimmed by 1 base and 5 bases, with 9 bases remaining between them. This material consisted of PBMCs, mostly from graft donor cells, taken 180 days after TCRalphabeta/CD19-depleted stem cell transplant. The chain is built from TRBV11-2 and TRBJ2-7; D is uncertain. The source of this sequence is a female patient aged 2-15 years who had a stem cell transplant for aplastic anemia, so the T cells may come from the graft donor. The CDR3 DNA reads TGTGCCAGCAGCTTAGTAGCCTGGGACGAGCAGTACGTC. Residues: CASSLVAWDEQYV.